This T cell receptor beta chain appears in the sequencing data of a study of a mutant IDH1 vaccine in newly diagnosed glioma. Study-wide background: There were about 60% males and 37.5% females among treated patients, whose mean age was roughly 40 years. Before enrollment, patients got radiotherapy alone, temozolomide alone, or mostly the combination. Study results and caveats: Vaccine-induced immune responses were detected in roughly 92% of patients.

The time point is: week 23, last vaccination. The study gave 300 ug of mutant IDH1 20-mer peptide per vaccine dose, with topical imiquimod. To note about this clone: The antigen is not known.

The data were produced by immunoSEQ multiplex PCR, yet TCRdb's version contains in-frame clones alone and is incomplete. Of 65,000 or so clones listed, approximately 81% are singletons. Germline V lookup: CDR1 MNHEY, CDR2 SMNVEV (reference sequence). The CDR3 runs to 13 residues. V shed 6 bases and J 6 bases; nucleotides not matched to a gene: 7. Sample: PBMCs, taken from a glioma patient whose treatment included an IDH1 peptide vaccine. This clonotype was sampled from a man younger than 40 with glioma. The rearrangement uses TRBV27 and TRBJ1-2, with 7 bases identical to TRBD1. CDR3 protein: CASRQDRADGYTF. The CDR3, as DNA: TGTGCCAGCAGACAAGACAGGGCTGATGGCTACACCTTC.